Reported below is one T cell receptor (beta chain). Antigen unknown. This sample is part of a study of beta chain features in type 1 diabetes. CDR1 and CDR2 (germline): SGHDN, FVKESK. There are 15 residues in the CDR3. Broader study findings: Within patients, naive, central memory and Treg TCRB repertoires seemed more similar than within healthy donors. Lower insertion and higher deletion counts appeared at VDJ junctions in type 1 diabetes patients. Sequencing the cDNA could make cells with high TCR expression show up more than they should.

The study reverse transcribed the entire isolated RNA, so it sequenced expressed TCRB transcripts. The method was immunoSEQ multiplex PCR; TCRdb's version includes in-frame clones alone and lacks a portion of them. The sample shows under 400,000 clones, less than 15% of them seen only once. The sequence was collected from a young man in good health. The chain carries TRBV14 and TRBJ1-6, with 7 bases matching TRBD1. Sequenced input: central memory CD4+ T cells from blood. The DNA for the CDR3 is TGTGGCGAGCCACCCCGGGACAGAGATAATTCACCCCTCCACTTT. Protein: CGEPPRDRDNSPLHF.